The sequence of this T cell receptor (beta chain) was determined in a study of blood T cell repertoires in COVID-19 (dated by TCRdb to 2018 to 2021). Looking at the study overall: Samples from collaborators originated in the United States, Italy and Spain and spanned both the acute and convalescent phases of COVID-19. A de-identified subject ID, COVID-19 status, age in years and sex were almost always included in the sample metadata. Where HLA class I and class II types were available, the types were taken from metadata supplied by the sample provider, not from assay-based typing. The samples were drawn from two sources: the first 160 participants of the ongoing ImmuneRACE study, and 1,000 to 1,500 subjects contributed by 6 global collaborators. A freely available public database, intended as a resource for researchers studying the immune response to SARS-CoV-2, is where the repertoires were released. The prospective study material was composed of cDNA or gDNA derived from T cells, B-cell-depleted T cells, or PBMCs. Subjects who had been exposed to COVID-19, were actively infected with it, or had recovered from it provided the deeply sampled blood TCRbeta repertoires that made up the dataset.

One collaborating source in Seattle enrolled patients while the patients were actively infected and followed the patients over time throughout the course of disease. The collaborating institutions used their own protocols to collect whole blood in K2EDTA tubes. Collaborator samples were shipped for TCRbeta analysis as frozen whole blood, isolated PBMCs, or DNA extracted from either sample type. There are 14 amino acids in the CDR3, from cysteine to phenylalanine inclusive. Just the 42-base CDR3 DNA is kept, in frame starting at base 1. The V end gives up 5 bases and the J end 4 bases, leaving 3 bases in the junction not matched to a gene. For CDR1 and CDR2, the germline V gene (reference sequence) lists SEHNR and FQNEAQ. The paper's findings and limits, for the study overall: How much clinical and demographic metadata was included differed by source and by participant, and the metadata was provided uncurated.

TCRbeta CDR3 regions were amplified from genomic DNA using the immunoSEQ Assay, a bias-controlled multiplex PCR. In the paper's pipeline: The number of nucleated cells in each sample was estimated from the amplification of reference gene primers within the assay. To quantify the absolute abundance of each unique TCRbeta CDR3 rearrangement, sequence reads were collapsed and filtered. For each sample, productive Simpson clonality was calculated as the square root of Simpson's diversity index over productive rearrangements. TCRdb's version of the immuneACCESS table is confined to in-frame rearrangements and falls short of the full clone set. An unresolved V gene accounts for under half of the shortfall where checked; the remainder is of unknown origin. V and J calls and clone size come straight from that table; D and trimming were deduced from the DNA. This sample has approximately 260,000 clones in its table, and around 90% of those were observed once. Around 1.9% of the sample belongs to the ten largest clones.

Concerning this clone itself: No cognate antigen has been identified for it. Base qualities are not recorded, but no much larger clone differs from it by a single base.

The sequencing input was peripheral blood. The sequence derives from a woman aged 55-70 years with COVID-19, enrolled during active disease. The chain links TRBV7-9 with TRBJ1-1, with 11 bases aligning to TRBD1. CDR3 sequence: CASSHGTGGTEAFF. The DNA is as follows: TGTGCCAGCAGCCACGGGACAGGGGGCACTGAAGCTTTCTTT.